This TCR beta chain was identified in a study of OX40 agonist ivuxolimab in advanced cancers. Sequenced by immunoSEQ multiplex PCR; TCRdb stores in-frame clones only, minus some. Of roughly 71,000 clones listed, roughly 88% were seen once; the top ten hold 1.5% to 2%. CDR1 is SEHNR and CDR2 is FQNEAQ in the germline V gene (reference sequence). The CDR3 extends over 15 amino acids. Germline trimming cut 3 bases from V and 8 bases from J; bases unmatched to any gene: 11. This TCR was sampled from an adult with an advanced solid tumor such as melanoma, head and neck, liver or kidney cancer. The material was CD4+ or CD8+ T cells sorted from blood, obtained in a trial of the OX40 agonist ivuxolimab. The chain links TRBV7-9 to TRBJ1-2, with 8 bases that match TRBD1. The CDR3 DNA follows: TGTGCCAGCAGCTTTCAACGGACAGGGAGTCAAGGCTACACCTTC. Translated: CASSFQRTGSQGYTF.